These 7 T cell receptor beta chains share one sample of origin, sequenced in a study of early T cells in non-severe SARS-CoV-2 infection. One entry per CDR3 protein, called by TCRdb with MiXCR from the 5' RACE reads. Of some 97,000 distinct CDR3 sequences listed, roughly 9.6% are singletons. The sample here was whole blood, taken at baseline. These receptors were obtained from an adult who was a healthcare worker with PCR-confirmed SARS-CoV-2 infection or an uninfected control (not recorded which).

This clonotype was seen ten or more times. V usage is TRBV25-1 and J usage is TRBJ2-7; D gene ambiguous. V was trimmed by 3 bases and J by 4 bases, leaving 10 bases between them. The length of the CDR3 is 13 residues. Germline V gene data show CDR1 as MGHDK and CDR2 as SYGVNS. DNA for the CDR3: TGTGCCAGCAGTGACCCCTTTAGTTACGAGCAGTACTTC. Translated, it gives CASSDPFSYEQYF.

This clonotype was detected only a few times. Here the CDR3 reads CASSQGERYEQYF. The CDR3 DNA reads TGCGCCAGCAGCCAAGGAGAACGGTACGAGCAGTACTTC. The V gene is TRBV4-1, the J gene TRBJ2-7; D uncertain. V lost 1 base and J 4 bases, leaving 8 bases between the germline ends. Germline CDR1 MGHRA, CDR2 YSYEKL. This CDR3 contains 13 residues.

The rearrangement joins TRBV5-1 to TRBJ2-3; TRBD1 matches 8 bases. Germline CDR1 SGHRS, CDR2 YFSETQ. This CDR3 has 16 amino acids. Unmatched junction bases numbered 11, after V lost 8 bases and J lost 0 bases. CDR3 in DNA: TGCGCCAGTGCCGACGGTTGGGACAGGAGCACAGATACGCAGTATTTT. This translates into CASADGWDRSTDTQYF. The variable domain in full, with the rest retrieved from reference TRBV5-1 and TRBJ2-3, is KAGVTQTPRYLIKTRGQQVTLSCSPISGHRSVSWYQQTPGQGLQFLFEYFSETQRNKGNFPGRFSGRQFSNSRSEMNVSTLELGDSALYLCASADGWDRSTDTQYFGPGTRLTVL.

This clonotype was counted a few times. The J gene is TRBJ2-5, the V gene TRBV19; 8 bases map to TRBD2. The CDR3 loop spans 15 amino acids. Germline values: CDR1 LNHDA, CDR2 SQIVND (reference sequence). Trimming removed 5 bases from V and 5 bases from J; junction bases left unmatched: 10. As DNA, the CDR3 is TGTGCCAGTAGTCCACTCAGAAGCGGGAGTGAGACCCAGTACTTC. This sequence encodes CASSPLRSGSETQYF.

This clonotype was seen repeatedly, ten times or more. The rearrangement uses TRBV7-9 and TRBJ2-2; 10 nucleotides line up with TRBD1. Trimming at V came to 2 bases and at J to 6 bases, leaving 9 bases not matched to a gene. The length of the CDR3 is 17 residues. The germline gives CDR1 SEHNR, CDR2 FQNEAQ (reference sequence). CDR3 region: CASSLLPGQGTPGELFF. CDR3 nucleotide sequence: TGTGCCAGCAGCTTACTGCCGGGACAGGGGACCCCCGGGGAGCTGTTTTTT. The variable domain in full, completed from reference TRBV7-9 and TRBJ2-2, reads DTGVSQNPRHKITKRGQNVTFRCDPISEHNRLYWYRQTLGQGPEFLTYFQNEAQLEKSRLLSDRFSAERPKGSFSTLEIQRTEQGDSAMYLCASSLLPGQGTPGELFFGEGSRLTVL.

This chain uses TRBV10-3 with TRBJ2-1, with D tentatively TRBD2 (5 bases). CDR1 ENHRY and CDR2 SYGVKD come from the germline V gene. The CDR3 loop spans 12 amino acids. Trimming took 11 bases from V and 12 from J, leaving 20 bases between them. The CDR3 sequence is CAARTANDGQFF. The CDR3, as DNA: TGTGCCGCTAGGACTGCAAATGATGGGCAGTTCTTC.

This chain joins TRBV19 and TRBJ2-7, with a possible D match to TRBD2 (5 bases). Deletions cut 0 bases from V and 3 bases from J, with 6 bases between. In germline, CDR1 is LNHDA, CDR2 SQIVND (reference sequence). The CDR3 runs to 13 residues. This chain's CDR3 is CASSIEAGYEQYF. The CDR3 region has the DNA TGTGCCAGTAGTATAGAGGCGGGCTACGAGCAGTACTTC.